The 14 T cell receptor beta chains below come from one sample, sequenced in a study of spatial heterogeneity in lung cancer. TCRdb independently ran MiXCR on the 5' RACE reads; one entry per CDR3 protein. Of some 110,000 distinct CDR3 sequences listed, 9% to 15% are singletons. The time point denotes: blood at routine non-recurrence follow-up after resection. Unsorted whole RNA from tumor, nontumor lung or frozen PBMC underwent sequencing. Specimen: PBMCs, collected at follow-up. The receptors were gathered from a male donor with early-stage non-small cell lung cancer.

This clonotype was observed at least ten times. DNA of the CDR3: TGCGCCAGCAGCCAACCCGGACAGGGACGTCGCGGCTACACCTTC. Its protein is CASSQPGQGRRGYTF. The chain is built from TRBV4-1 and TRBJ1-2; 8 bases are a match to TRBD1. The CDR3 extends over 15 amino acids. CDR1 MGHRA and CDR2 YSYEKL come from the germline V gene. V shed 2 bases, J shed 8 bases, and the junction held 10 bases outside the gene matches.

This chain connects TRBV20-1 to TRBJ2-3, with 11 bases lining up with TRBD2. Germline CDR1 and CDR2: DFQATT and SNEGSKA (reference sequence). The CDR3 sequence is 14 residues long. With V trimmed by 5 bases and J by 3 bases, 4 bases remained unmatched. The DNA of the CDR3 is TGCAGTGCTGGTATAGCGGGGGGGACAGATACGCAGTATTTT. Protein product: CSAGIAGGTDTQYF.

This rearrangement joins TRBV28 to TRBJ1-1, with D possibly being TRBD1 (6 bases). Between the trimmed V and J ends, which lost 6 bases and 6 bases, there was a span of 17 bases. The CDR3 loop spans 14 amino acids. The germline V gene encodes CDR1 MDHEN and CDR2 SYDVKM. This CDR3 is CASSSLGTPAEAFF. The CDR3 coding sequence is TGTGCCAGCAGCTCCCTCGGGACACCCGCTGAAGCTTTCTTT.

The chain links TRBV2 to TRBJ2-2; the D gene is possibly TRBD1 (5 bases). CDR1 and CDR2 from the germline V gene are SNHLY and FYNNEI. The germline V and J ends were trimmed by 8 bases and 6 bases, with 16 bases remaining between them. The CDR3 is 14 amino acids. CDR3 sequence (DNA): TGTGCCAGCCACTTAGACAGCTTCCCCGGGGAGCTGTTTTTT. It specifies CASHLDSFPGELFF.

For this clonotype: This CDR3 is missing its conserved last phenylalanine or tryptophan, likely due to a read error. No DNA is shown, since the ends of the CDR3 on it are uncertain; the CDR3 is the one TCRdb lists. The J gene is TRBJ1-4, the V gene TRBV21-1. TRBV21-1 is flagged as a pseudogene. A total of 9 residues make up the CDR3, ends included. CDR3 in amino acids: CASSKRGSI.

CDR3 loop: CASSETRQSYEQYF. CDR3 nucleotides: TGTGCCAGCAGTGAGACAAGACAATCCTACGAGCAGTACTTC. This chain connects TRBV6-6 to TRBJ2-7, with no clear D. V was trimmed by 5 bases and J by 1 base, leaving 12 bases between them. Germline V gene sequence: CDR1 MNHNY, CDR2 SVGAGI (reference sequence). The CDR3 length is 14 residues.

The chain carries TRBV30 and TRBJ2-3; D remains unclear. V gave up 1 base and J gave up 6 bases, with 11 bases separating them. This CDR3 is built from 13 residues. Germline V lookup: CDR1 GTSNPN, CDR2 SVGIG (reference sequence). The CDR3 DNA reads as TGTGCCTGGAGTGAGCTCTGTCATGATACGCAGTATTTT. Translating gives CAWSELCHDTQYF.

The chain couples TRBV10-3 to TRBJ1-6, with 12 bases aligning to TRBD1. Germline trimming cut 7 bases from V and 10 bases from J; bases unmatched to any gene: 11. Germline V gives CDR1 ENHRY, CDR2 SYGVKD. The CDR3 has 16 amino acids. The CDR3 DNA is TGTGCCATCAACTCCGGGACAGGGGGCTTTGGGTCACCCCTCCACTTT. Protein sequence: CAINSGTGGFGSPLHF.

This clonotype came up many times. This chain uses TRBV29-1 with TRBJ1-1; D is ambiguous. In germline, CDR1 is SQVTM, CDR2 ANQGSEA. V lost 5 bases to trimming and J lost 3 bases, with 28 bases between them. CDR3 length: 18 residues. The CDR3 DNA is TGCAGCGTTACCGTTAGCCCTGGCGGAGACCGGGTGTACACTGAAGCTTTCTTT. Its protein product is CSVTVSPGGDRVYTEAFF.

The V and J genes are TRBV2 and TRBJ1-1; the D gene is possibly TRBD1 (6 bases). This CDR3 is built from 14 residues. Germline V gene data show CDR1 as SNHLY and CDR2 as FYNNEI. V lost 7 bases and J 3 bases, leaving 15 bases between the germline ends. The CDR3 DNA sequence: TGTGCCAGCACAGGGACAAGGGGGTACACTGAAGCTTTCTTT. Protein sequence: CASTGTRGYTEAFF.

The chain recombines TRBV6-2 or TRBV6-3 with TRBJ2-5, with 9 bases identical to TRBD2. The CDR3 contains 20 residues. Germline V gene lookup returns CDR1 MNHEY and CDR2 SVGEGT. The trim removed 0 bases at V and 1 base at J, leaving 15 bases unmatched. Here the CDR3 DNA reads TGTGCCAGCAGTTACTCCGGACTAGCGAGGATTACCGGGGCCCAAGAGACCCAGTACTTC. Translated, it gives CASSYSGLARITGAQETQYF.

This chain uses TRBV3-1 with TRBJ1-1, with 9 bases lining up with TRBD1. The trim removed 2 bases at V and 6 bases at J, leaving 16 bases unmatched. Germline V CDR1 and CDR2: LGHDT, YNNKEL (reference sequence). The length of the CDR3 is 18 residues. The CDR3 DNA is TGTGCCAGCAGCCAAAAAGGCATCATAATTGACAGGGGGGCTGAAGCTTTCTTT. Amino acid sequence: CASSQKGIIIDRGAEAFF.

This clonotype has a handful of counts. J is TRBJ1-1 and V is TRBV7-6, with D possibly TRBD1 on 5 matching bases. The V end was cut by 5 bases, the J end by 9 bases, with 13 bases between. The CDR3 totals 12 residues. Germline values: CDR1 SGHVS, CDR2 FNYEAQ. CDR3 DNA: TGTGCCAGCAGCAAGTGGGGGGATCAAGCTTTCTTT. Translated, it gives CASSKWGDQAFF.

The V and J genes are TRBV29-1 and TRBJ1-1; TRBD1 might be the D (5 bases). V lost 4 bases and J 3 bases, leaving 12 bases between the germline ends. This CDR3 contains 13 residues. CDR1 and CDR2 (germline): SQVTM, ANQGSEA. As DNA, the CDR3 is TGCAGCGTTGGAGGGGTCGGTGACACTGAAGCTTTCTTT. It translates to CSVGGVGDTEAFF.